This T cell receptor beta chain was retrieved from a study of human T cells and chemical hapten exposure (dated by TCRdb to about 2021). Study-wide context: For sensitization, 2% DPC in acetone was applied to a 2 cm by 2 cm area of upper inner arm skin. Patch testing on the upper back used Finn chambers containing 0.01% DPC, with scoring done after 6 days according to International Contact Dermatitis Research Group standards. The study tracked peripheral blood TCR repertoire changes in vivo during primary and secondary sensitization to the hapten diphenylcyclopropenone (DPC) in alopecia patients. Blood was sampled from patients pre-sensitization (week 0) and at 2, 6 and about 24 weeks after DPC sensitization. Libraries were combined into a pool for sequencing, and differences in TCR yield between samples came mainly from small differences in library volumes within the pool. Blood for TCR sequencing was provided by twenty-nine alopecia patients at one to four time points (pre-sensitization, 2, 6 and 24 weeks). Throughout the approximately 25-week study period, patients were also given weekly therapeutic DPC doses on the scalp. Most of the patients in the cohort were female, and the cohort covered alopecia areata with under or over 50% scalp involvement, alopecia totalis and alopecia universalis.

Broader findings and caveats from the paper: All patients had alopecia, a presumed autoimmune disease, so their immune response might differ from that of healthy individuals. DPC sensitization did not change the number of TCRs with a frequency above 1 in 1000, and there was no evidence of changes in global repertoire structure. Significantly more large CDR3 similarity clusters were formed by expanded TCRs than by pre-sensitization or healthy control sets, consistent with antigen-driven responses. After repeated subsampling, the strength of the expansion versus patch-test correlation and the threshold at which it became significant changed. A positive correlation was found between the number of PT1 expanded TCRs and patch test score, with significance reached at thresholds 8, 16 and 32 but not 4.

According to the study, the label for this sample's time point signals: patch test 1, 2 weeks after DPC sensitization. The sample's treatment or condition label, decoded: therapeutic diphenylcyclopropenone sensitization with weekly scalp DPC. Blood at each patch-test visit was drawn before the patch test was applied. Patients were considered eligible if aged 18 to 70, diagnosed with alopecia and deemed suitable for DPC therapy, and patients were excluded if pregnant. Total RNA was extracted from unfractionated whole blood that had been collected in Tempus Blood RNA tubes. The method was RACE. Data came from a NextSeq 500. During library preparation, unique molecular identifiers were attached to individual cDNA molecules so that TCRs could be counted in a quantitative, reproducible way. From each blood RNA sample, both TCR alpha and TCR beta chains were sequenced. The study's own analysis went as follows. A median of around 100,000 TCRs per sample was observed, with a range of 23,224 to 690,600. The Decombinator software suite was used to annotate the V, J and CDR3 of the TCR reads. For PS versus PT1 abundance plots, all samples were subsampled to the same number of TCRs (28,000). Expanded TCRs were defined as absent before sensitization and observed at least eight times at the 2-week time point. The public reads were quality trimmed at Q25 with fastp and then assembled into clones with MiXCR by TCRdb, keeping productive beta chains. Each entry is one CDR3 protein sequence, shown with its most common DNA and genes. V and J calls and clone size were set by TCRdb, not the authors. The sample table records tens of thousands of distinct CDR3 sequences; 8% to 11% of these occur just once. The ten largest clones capture 2% to 2.5% of the sample.

This clonotype appeared a single time. The specificity of this receptor is unknown. No qualities accompany the bases; no much larger clone lies one base away. One read alone is a weak basis. V is cut back by 8 bases and J by 4 bases, with 12 bases in the junction unmatched. The germline V gene provides CDR1 SGHVS and CDR2 FNYEAQ. Measured from the cysteine to the phenylalanine, the CDR3 is 17 residues long. The DNA shown is the 51-base CDR3, in frame from base 1. The sequence links TRBV7-6 to TRBJ2-3; TRBD2 matches 13 bases in the middle. The sample here was whole blood, taken in connection with sensitization to the hapten diphenylcyclopropenone (DPC). This TCR was recovered from a man aged 35-49 years with alopecia areata. Some clones in this sample may be carry-over from other donors' samples. The nucleotide sequence is TGTGCCAGCGGTTCCCGGACTAGCGGGAGTGCCCCAGATACGCAGTATTTT. It codes for CASGSRTSGSAPDTQYF.